This T cell receptor beta chain was captured in a study of response to subunit inactivated influenza vaccine. Study results and limitations: That few new T cells are recruited by each seasonal influenza vaccination was the authors' suggestion.

Turning to this clonotype: Its antigen is unknown.

The junction had 7 bases not matched to a gene; V was cut back by 6 bases and J by 5 bases. Germline V gene lookup returns CDR1 MNHNS and CDR2 SASEGT. The CDR3 covers 15 residues. In TCRdb, the RT-PCR reads were re-called with MiXCR into one record per CDR3 protein. The sample contains approximately 170,000 distinct CDR3 sequences, around an eighth of which appear only once. V is TRBV6-1 and J is TRBJ2-5, with TRBD2 matching over 12 bases. The receptor's source is a middle-aged man who received an inactivated influenza vaccine. Sequenced here: CD8+ T cells sorted from PBMCs, sampled 4 to 6 days after vaccination. The chain's CDR3 is CASSRLAGVEETQYF. The CDR3 DNA reads as TGTGCCAGCAGCCGACTAGCGGGAGTTGAGGAGACCCAGTACTTC.